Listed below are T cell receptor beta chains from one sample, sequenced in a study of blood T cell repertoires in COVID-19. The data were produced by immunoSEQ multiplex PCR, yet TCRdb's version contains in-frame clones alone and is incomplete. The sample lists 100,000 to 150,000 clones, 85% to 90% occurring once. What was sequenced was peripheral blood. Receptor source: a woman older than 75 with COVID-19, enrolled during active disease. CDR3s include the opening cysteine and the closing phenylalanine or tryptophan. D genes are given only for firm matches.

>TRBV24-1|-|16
CATSDLGLDGTDTQYF
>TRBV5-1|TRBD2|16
CASSLVGGRAYNEQFF
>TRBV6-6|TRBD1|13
CASSYQGAIEAFF
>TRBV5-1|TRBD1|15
CASSLAGTGVETQYF
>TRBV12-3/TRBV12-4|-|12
CASSFAGDLAFF
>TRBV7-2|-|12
CASSQDRETQYF
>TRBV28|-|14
CASSLGGSTDTQYF
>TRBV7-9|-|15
CASSPGVGGTDTQYF
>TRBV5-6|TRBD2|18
CASSSGGTSGGNTGELFF
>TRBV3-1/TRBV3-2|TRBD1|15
CASSQGDRRTGELFF
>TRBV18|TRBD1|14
CASSPLDRDYGYTF
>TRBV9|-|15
CASSVGQGYQETQYF
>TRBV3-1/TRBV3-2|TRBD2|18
CASSRGLAGGSAGETQYF
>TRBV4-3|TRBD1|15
CASSQDREITGELFF
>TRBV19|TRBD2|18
CASSPNHSSGSVTGELFF
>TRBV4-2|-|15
CASSQEGPLIGGYTF
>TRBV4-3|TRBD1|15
CASSRDRAGANVLTF
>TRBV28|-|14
CASRQGHSGNTIYF
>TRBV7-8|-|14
CASSSSSRRDTQYF
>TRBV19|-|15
CASQKGVGAKNIQYF
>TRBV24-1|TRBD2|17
CATSDPRLAGDGNEQFF
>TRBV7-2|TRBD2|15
CASSLEGLAADTQYF
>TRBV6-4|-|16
CASSEIGSGLYNEQFF
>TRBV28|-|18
CASSLSLAGARANYGYTF
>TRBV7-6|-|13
CASSPSPQETQYF
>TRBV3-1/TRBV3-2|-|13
CASTTGRAYEQYF
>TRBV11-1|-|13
CASSIGLNGEAFF
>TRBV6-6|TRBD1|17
CASSRQGVRATNEKLFF
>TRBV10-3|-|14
CAISETRGNQPQHF
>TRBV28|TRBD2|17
CASSSGGAGTSGHEQFF
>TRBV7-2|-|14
CASSLSRERPEQYF
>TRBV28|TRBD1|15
CASSPIGQAQETQYF
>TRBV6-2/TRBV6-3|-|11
CASSFIETQYF
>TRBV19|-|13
CASKASGGETQYF
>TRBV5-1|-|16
CASSLGSTAITDTQYF
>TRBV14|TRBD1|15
CASSPRMTGSGELFF
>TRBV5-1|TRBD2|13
CASSRDGAGGLFF
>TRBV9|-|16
CASSVSGTQNLYEQYF
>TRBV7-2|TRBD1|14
CASSSLTGTTEAFF
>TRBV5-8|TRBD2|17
CASSPGTSGISYNEQFF
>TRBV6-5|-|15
CASNRGSSGNNEQFF
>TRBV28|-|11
CATRVANEQFF
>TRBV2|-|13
CASSEGLNNEQFF
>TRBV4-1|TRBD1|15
CASSAGTGAVYEQYF
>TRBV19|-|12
CASSIGGNGYTF
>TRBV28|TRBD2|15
CASSLYLGGRETQYF
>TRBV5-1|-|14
CASSLDGEQGEAFF
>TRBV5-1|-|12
CASSRNTGELFF
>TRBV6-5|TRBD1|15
CASSTQGSEKNIQYF
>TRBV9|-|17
CASSVDPMGGAVDTQYF
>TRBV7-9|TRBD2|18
CASSPLSGRPGSYNEQFF
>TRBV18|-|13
CASSPEIRGEQYF
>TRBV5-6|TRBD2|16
CASSPWTSGLINEQFF
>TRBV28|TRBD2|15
CASSHAGLAGDTQYF